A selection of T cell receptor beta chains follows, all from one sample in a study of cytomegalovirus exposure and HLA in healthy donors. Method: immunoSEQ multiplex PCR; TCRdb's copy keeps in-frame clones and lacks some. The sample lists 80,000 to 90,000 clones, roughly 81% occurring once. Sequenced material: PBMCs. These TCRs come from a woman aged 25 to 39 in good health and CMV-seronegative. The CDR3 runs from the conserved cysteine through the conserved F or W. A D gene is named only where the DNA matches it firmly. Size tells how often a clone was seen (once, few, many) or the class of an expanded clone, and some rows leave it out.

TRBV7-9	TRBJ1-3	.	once	CASRAGWSGNTIYF	TGTGCCAGCAGAGCGGGGTGGTCTGGAAACACCATATATTTT
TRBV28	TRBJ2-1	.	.	CASSSQLAAGPLYNEQFF	TGTGCCAGCAGTTCCCAACTTGCCGCGGGGCCTCTTTACAATGAGCAGTTCTTC
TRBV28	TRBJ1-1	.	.	CASSLAGMNTEAFF	TGTGCCAGCAGTTTAGCAGGGATGAACACTGAAGCTTTCTTT
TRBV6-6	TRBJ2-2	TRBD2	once	CASSYSSGPYTGELFF	TGTGCCAGCAGTTACTCTAGCGGGCCCTACACCGGGGAGCTGTTTTTT
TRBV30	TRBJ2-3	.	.	CAWGGKSTDTQYF	TGTGCCTGGGGGGGGAAAAGCACAGATACGCAGTATTTT
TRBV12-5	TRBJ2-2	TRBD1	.	CASGEGTGGAQVTGELFF	TGTGCTAGTGGAGAGGGGACAGGGGGCGCGCAAGTCACCGGGGAGCTGTTTTTT
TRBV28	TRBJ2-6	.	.	CASSSRGAGANVLTF	TGTGCCAGCAGTTCCAGGGGAGCAGGGGCCAACGTCCTGACTTTC
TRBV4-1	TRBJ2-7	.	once	CASSQYLSRGYEQYF	TGCGCCAGCAGCCAATACCTTTCTAGGGGCTACGAGCAGTACTTC
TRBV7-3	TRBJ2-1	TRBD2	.	CASSSSSGAYNEQFF	TGTGCCAGCAGCTCCTCTAGCGGAGCCTACAATGAGCAGTTCTTC
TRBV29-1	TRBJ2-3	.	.	CSVEIGSGITDTQYF	TGCAGCGTTGAAATCGGGAGCGGTATCACAGATACGCAGTATTTT
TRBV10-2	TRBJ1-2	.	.	CASTPATAGRFEYGYTF	TGCGCCAGCACCCCGGCCACGGCAGGGAGGTTTGAGTATGGCTACACCTTC
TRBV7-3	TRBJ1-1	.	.	CASSLTSGNTEAFF	TGTGCCAGCAGCTTAACGTCCGGGAACACTGAAGCTTTCTTT
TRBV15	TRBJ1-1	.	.	CATSGGPTGGTEAFF	TGTGCCACCAGCGGGGGCCCCACGGGCGGCACTGAAGCTTTCTTT
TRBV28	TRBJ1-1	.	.	CASSPRTVMNTEAFF	TGTGCCAGCAGCCCGAGGACAGTCATGAACACTGAAGCTTTCTTT
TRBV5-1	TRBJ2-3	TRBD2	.	CATRTSGVNTQYF	TGCGCCACCCGGACTAGCGGGGTGAATACGCAGTATTTT
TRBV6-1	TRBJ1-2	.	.	CASGSMGNPWEYTF	TGTGCCAGCGGTTCCATGGGAAACCCGTGGGAGTACACCTTC
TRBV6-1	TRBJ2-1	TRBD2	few	CASSFSGRVWDEQFF	TGTGCCAGCAGTTTTAGCGGGAGGGTCTGGGATGAGCAGTTCTTC
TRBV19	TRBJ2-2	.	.	CASSLDWGNTGELFF	TGTGCCAGTAGTCTGGACTGGGGGAACACCGGGGAGCTGTTTTTT
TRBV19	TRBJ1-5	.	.	CASSILYQPQHF	TGTGCCAGTAGTATCCTATATCAGCCCCAGCATTTT
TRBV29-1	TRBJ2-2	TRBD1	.	CSVGGTGVAGELFF	TGCAGCGTTGGGGGGACAGGGGTCGCCGGGGAGCTGTTTTTT
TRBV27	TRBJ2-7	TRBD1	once	CASSLFVGTGLTYEQYF	TGTGCCAGCAGTTTATTCGTTGGGACAGGTCTAACCTACGAGCAGTACTTC
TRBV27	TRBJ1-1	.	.	CASSPQGRGEAFF	TGTGCCAGCAGTCCGCAGGGTAGAGGTGAAGCTTTCTTT
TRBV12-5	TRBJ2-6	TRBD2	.	CASALTGLGSSGANVLTF	TGTGCTAGTGCCCTTACGGGACTAGGGAGCTCTGGGGCCAACGTCCTGACTTTC
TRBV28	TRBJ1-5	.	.	CASRTSPQPQHF	TGTGCCAGCAGAACGAGCCCTCAGCCCCAGCATTTT
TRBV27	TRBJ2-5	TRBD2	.	CASRLAGGLQETQYF	TGTGCCAGCCGGCTAGCGGGAGGGTTACAAGAGACCCAGTACTTC
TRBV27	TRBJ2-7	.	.	CASSSLQPTGVPYEQYF	TGTGCCAGCAGTTCCCTCCAACCGACAGGAGTCCCCTACGAGCAGTACTTC
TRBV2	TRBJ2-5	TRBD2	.	CASSEWGGTGETQYF	TGTGCCAGCAGTGAATGGGGGGGGACGGGAGAGACCCAGTACTTC
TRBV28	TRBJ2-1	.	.	CASSFLSEQFF	TGTGCCAGCAGTTTTTTGAGTGAGCAGTTCTTC
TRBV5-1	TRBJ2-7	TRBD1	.	CASSLTSGTGPYEQYF	TGCGCCAGCAGCTTGACCTCCGGGACAGGACCCTACGAGCAGTACTTC
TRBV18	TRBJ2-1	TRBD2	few	CASSSLPSGSGNEQFF	TGTGCCAGCTCATCTCTCCCTAGCGGGAGTGGTAATGAGCAGTTCTTC
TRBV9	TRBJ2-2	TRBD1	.	CASRRTTGGTGELFF	TGTGCCAGCAGACGTACGACAGGGGGCACCGGGGAGCTGTTTTTT
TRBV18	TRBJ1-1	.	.	CASSLRIQDEAFF	TGTGCCAGCTCGCTCCGTATACAGGATGAAGCTTTCTTT
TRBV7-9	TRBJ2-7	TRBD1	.	CASSLVTGGDEQYF	TGTGCCAGCAGCTTAGTCACAGGGGGCGACGAGCAGTACTTC
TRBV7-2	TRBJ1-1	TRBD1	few	CASSLGQSNTEAFF	TGTGCCAGCAGCCTGGGACAGTCGAACACTGAAGCTTTCTTT
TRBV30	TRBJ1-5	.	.	CAWSGADNQPQHF	TGTGCCTGGAGTGGGGCAGACAATCAGCCCCAGCATTTT
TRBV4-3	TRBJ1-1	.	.	CASSQVIGQTEAFF	TGCGCCAGCAGCCAAGTTATTGGACAAACTGAAGCTTTCTTT
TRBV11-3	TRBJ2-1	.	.	CASSVRRGASEQFF	TGTGCCAGCAGCGTAAGGCGGGGAGCTTCTGAGCAGTTCTTC